Shown below are 22 T cell receptor beta chains from a single sample sequenced in a study of T cell repertoires in cytomegalovirus infection. TCRdb used MiXCR to reprocess the reads, holding one entry per CDR3 protein. Of roughly 730,000 distinct CDR3 sequences in the sample, around a third were seen once. These receptors' antigens are unknown. This specimen consisted of cultured PBMCs, obtained from culture after CMV antigen stimulation. Source of these receptors: a human donor in good health (CMV status not recorded). Some clones in this sample may be carry-over from other donors' samples.

This clonotype has a handful of counts. V is TRBV28 and J is TRBJ2-7; 10 bases fit TRBD1. V shed 4 bases, J shed 3 bases, and the junction held 6 bases outside the gene matches. Germline V CDR1 and CDR2: MDHEN, SYDVKM. The CDR3 loop spans 15 amino acids. As DNA, the CDR3 is TGTGCCAGCAGTTCTGCCGGGACAGGGGACTACGAGCAGTACTTC. Its protein product is CASSSAGTGDYEQYF. The variable domain in full, with the rest retrieved from reference TRBV28 and TRBJ2-7, is DVKVTQSSRYLVKRTGEKVFLECVQDMDHENMFWYRQDPGLGLRLIYFSYDVKMKEKGDIPEGYSVSREKKERFSLILESASTNQTSMYLCASSSAGTGDYEQYFGPGTRLTVT.

The chain uses TRBV7-6 and TRBJ2-3; D is uncertain. CDR1 and CDR2 from the germline V gene are SGHVS and FNYEAQ. The length of the CDR3 is 15 residues. V shed 5 bases and J shed 1 base, with 13 bases lying between them. The CDR3 DNA reads TGTGCCAGCAGCCTTTCGACTGTAGGCACAGATACGCAGTATTTT. Translation gives CASSLSTVGTDTQYF. Combining the CDR3 with reference TRBV7-6 and TRBJ2-3 gives the whole variable domain GAGVSQSPRYKVTKRGQDVALRCDPISGHVSLYWYRQALGQGPEFLTYFNYEAQQDKSGLPNDRFSAERPEGSISTLTIQRTEQRDSAMYRCASSLSTVGTDTQYFGPGTRLTVL.

V gene TRBV7-2 combines with J gene TRBJ1-6, with 9 bases identical to TRBD1. CDR1 and CDR2 from the germline V gene are SGHTA and FQGNSA. The CDR3 extends over 17 amino acids. After removal of 2 bases from V and 7 bases from J, the junction contained 9 bases not matched to a gene. DNA of the CDR3: TGTGCCAGCAGCTTACTACCCGGGACAGGGTCAAATTCACCCCTCCACTTT. It is translated as CASSLLPGTGSNSPLHF.

This clonotype was observed many times. The rearrangement links TRBV7-2 to TRBJ2-7; perhaps D is TRBD1 or TRBD2 (5 bases each). Germline lookup yields CDR1 SGHTA and CDR2 FQGNSA. Trimming shortened V by 7 bases and J by 6 bases, and 16 bases separated the two germline ends. This CDR3 spans 13 amino acids. The CDR3 nucleotides are TGTGCCAGCACCCAGGGCCCTAGCTCCGAGCAGTACTTC. It yields the protein CASTQGPSSEQYF.

This clonotype turned up a few times. The chain couples TRBV7-6 to TRBJ2-7; D is possibly TRBD1 or TRBD2 (5 bases each). The V and J ends lost 2 bases and 6 bases respectively, with 14 bases between them. The CDR3 has 14 amino acids. The germline CDR1 and CDR2 sequences are SGHVS and FNYEAQ. The CDR3 sequence: CASSLPPRETEQYF. For the CDR3, the DNA is TGTGCCAGCAGCTTACCGCCCAGGGAGACCGAGCAGTACTTC.

The chain is built from TRBV23-1 and TRBJ2-1, with 15 bases matching TRBD2. TRBV23-1 is an open reading frame whose function is uncertain. The CDR3 runs 15 residues. The junction had 3 bases not matched to a gene; V was cut back by 3 bases and J by 9 bases. As DNA, the CDR3 is TGCGCCAGCAGTCAGGGGACTAGCGGGAGGTGTGAGCAGTTCTTC. Its translation is CASSQGTSGRCEQFF.

This clonotype has ten or more counts. The chain uses TRBV7-2 and TRBJ1-2, with TRBD1 matching over 7 bases. The V gene end was trimmed by 2 bases and the J gene end by 4 bases; junction bases not matched to a gene: 7. The CDR3 runs to 15 residues. Germline CDR1 is SGHTA and CDR2 is FQGNSA. The CDR3 reads CASSLPTGVSYGYTF. The CDR3, as DNA: TGTGCCAGCAGCTTACCTACAGGGGTTTCCTATGGCTACACCTTC.

This clonotype occurred a few times. The chain has TRBV7-6 and TRBJ1-2; D is unclear. Trimming took off 5 bases at V and 7 bases at J, with 23 bases between the two ends. Germline V gene sequence: CDR1 SGHVS, CDR2 FNYEAQ. This CDR3 region has 16 residues. DNA for the CDR3: TGTGCCAGCAGCCCCTCCTTTGGTAACCCCTGGGGTGGCTACACCTTC. This gives the protein CASSPSFGNPWGGYTF.

In its sample, this clonotype was seen a few times. The J gene is TRBJ2-3, the V gene TRBV4-2; TRBD2 matches at 8 bases. The CDR3 extends over 17 amino acids. Trimming removed 0 bases from V and 2 bases from J; junction bases left unmatched: 7. The germline CDR1 and CDR2 sequences are LGHNA and YNFKEQ. The CDR3 DNA is TGTGCCAGCAGCCAAGAGGGTCCGGGGGGGCCCACAGATACGCAGTATTTT. This sequence encodes CASSQEGPGGPTDTQYF.

The chain uses TRBV11-3 and TRBJ2-1, with D possibly TRBD1 on 5 matching bases. The CDR3 contains 15 residues. V shed 4 bases and J shed 6 bases, with 16 bases lying between them. Germline CDR1 reads SGHNT; CDR2 reads YENEEA. The CDR3 bases are TGTGCCAGCAGCTCCCAGGGTCAAATCACCAATGAGCAGTTCTTC. Protein product: CASSSQGQITNEQFF.

The CDR3 DNA sequence: TGCGCCGTAAGACTTACGGCAGGGGATACGCAGTATTTT. It translates to CAVRLTAGDTQYF. The rearrangement joins TRBV5-1 to TRBJ2-3; perhaps TRBD1 as D (5 bases). There are 13 residues in the CDR3. The ends were cut back, 10 bases at V and 6 bases at J, with 18 bases in the middle. Looked up from germline, CDR1 is SGHRS and CDR2 is YFSETQ.

This chain connects TRBV27 to TRBJ1-1; D possibly corresponds to TRBD1 (5 bases). Germline assignment: CDR1 MNHEY and CDR2 SMNVEV (reference sequence). This CDR3 has 14 residues. Trimming left V 2 bases short and J 10 bases short, with 17 bases between. The CDR3 here is CASSLGGESPTAFF. As DNA, the CDR3 is TGTGCCAGCAGTTTAGGGGGGGAATCCCCTACAGCTTTCTTT.

This clonotype was seen many times. The chain has TRBV7-2 and TRBJ2-7; no definite D call. Germline CDR1 and CDR2: SGHTA and FQGNSA. Trimming left V 4 bases short and J 3 bases short, with 10 bases between. This CDR3 has 13 residues. Here the CDR3 reads CASSSRHGYEQYF. DNA for the CDR3: TGTGCCAGCAGCTCTAGACACGGCTACGAGCAGTACTTC.

There are many counts of this clonotype. The chain employs TRBV7-2 and TRBJ2-7; no definite D call. V lost 5 bases to trimming and J lost 2 bases, with 16 bases between them. Germline loops: CDR1 SGHTA, CDR2 FQGNSA. The CDR3 is made up of 15 amino acids. CDR3 residues: CASSLGRASTYEQYF. The CDR3 DNA sequence: TGTGCCAGCAGCCTAGGAAGGGCGAGTACCTACGAGCAGTACTTC.

V and J are TRBV2 and TRBJ2-1; no definite D call. The germline gives CDR1 SNHLY, CDR2 FYNNEI. The CDR3 consists of 14 residues. Trimming took 6 bases from V and 6 from J, leaving 15 bases between them. DNA of the CDR3: TGTGCCAGCAGCGCCCGGATACTGGGCAATGAGCAGTTCTTC. Its protein is CASSARILGNEQFF.

The chain links TRBV11-2 to TRBJ2-5; D unresolved. Germline V gives CDR1 SGHAT, CDR2 FQNNGV. This CDR3 is built from 14 residues. Trimming took off 5 bases at V and 4 bases at J, with 14 bases between the two ends. The CDR3 nucleotides are TGTGCCAGCAGCACTCAGACGGTCGGAGAGACCCAGTACTTC. As protein: CASSTQTVGETQYF.

The gene calls are TRBV5-4 and TRBJ2-1, with TRBD2 matching 9 bases. J was trimmed by 15 bases and V by 4 bases; bases with no gene match: 11. The CDR3 runs 13 residues. Germline V gives CDR1 SGHNT, CDR2 YYREEE (reference sequence). The CDR3 DNA reads TGTGCCAGCAGCCTGGGGACTAGCTCTAGATGGTTCTTC. It yields the protein CASSLGTSSRWFF.

This clonotype was seen many times. The rearrangement links TRBV7-6 to TRBJ2-3; 7 positions agree with TRBD2. The length of the CDR3 is 16 residues. Germline-derived CDR1 and CDR2 are SGHVS and FNYEAQ. Trimming at V came to 0 bases and at J to 2 bases, leaving 5 bases not matched to a gene. CDR3 sequence reads: CASSLAASGYTDTQYF. In DNA, the CDR3 is TGTGCCAGCAGCTTAGCGGCTAGCGGATACACAGATACGCAGTATTTT.

The rearrangement links TRBV5-6 to TRBJ2-1, with a weak D call TRBD2 (6 bases). Trimming took off 3 bases at V and 2 bases at J, with 6 bases between the two ends. The germline V gene has CDR1 SGHDT and CDR2 YYEEEE. CDR3 length: 13 amino acids. The CDR3 is CASSWGAYNEQFF. CDR3 DNA sequence: TGTGCCAGCAGCTGGGGGGCCTACAATGAGCAGTTCTTC. The full variable domain, in which reference TRBV5-6 and TRBJ2-1 provide the parts outside the CDR3, is DAGVTQSPTHLIKTRGQQVTLRCSPKSGHDTVSWYQQALGQGPQFIFQYYEEEERQRGNFPDRFSGHQFPNYSSELNVNALLLGDSALYLCASSWGAYNEQFFGPGTRLTVL.

CDR3 sequence: CAWSVQGFGNSPLHF. The CDR3 region has the DNA TGTGCCTGGAGTGTACAAGGGTTCGGCAATTCACCCCTCCACTTT. This rearrangement joins TRBV30 to TRBJ1-6; D is undetermined. The germline V and J ends were trimmed by 0 bases and 7 bases, with 13 bases remaining between them. Germline assignment: CDR1 GTSNPN and CDR2 SVGIG (reference sequence). This CDR3 is built from 15 residues.

The rearrangement uses TRBV11-2 and TRBJ2-1; perhaps TRBD2 as D (6 bases). Per germline, CDR1 SGHAT and CDR2 FQNNGV. Trimming removed 8 bases at V and 2 bases at J, with 10 bases between. The CDR3 consists of 13 residues. The CDR3 DNA reads as TGTGCCAGCGTCCTAGCGCCCTACAATGAGCAGTTCTTC. Its translation: CASVLAPYNEQFF.

This clonotype has more than one count but fewer than ten. The chain employs TRBV6-1 and TRBJ1-4; tentative D call: TRBD1 (5 bases). CDR3 length: 15 residues. Germline CDR1 reads MNHNS; CDR2 reads SASEGT. Trimming removed 6 bases at V and 6 bases at J, with 17 bases between. The CDR3 DNA reads as TGTGCCAGCAGCGGGGGGACGCTTCGGGATGAAAAACTGTTTTTT. As protein: CASSGGTLRDEKLFF.